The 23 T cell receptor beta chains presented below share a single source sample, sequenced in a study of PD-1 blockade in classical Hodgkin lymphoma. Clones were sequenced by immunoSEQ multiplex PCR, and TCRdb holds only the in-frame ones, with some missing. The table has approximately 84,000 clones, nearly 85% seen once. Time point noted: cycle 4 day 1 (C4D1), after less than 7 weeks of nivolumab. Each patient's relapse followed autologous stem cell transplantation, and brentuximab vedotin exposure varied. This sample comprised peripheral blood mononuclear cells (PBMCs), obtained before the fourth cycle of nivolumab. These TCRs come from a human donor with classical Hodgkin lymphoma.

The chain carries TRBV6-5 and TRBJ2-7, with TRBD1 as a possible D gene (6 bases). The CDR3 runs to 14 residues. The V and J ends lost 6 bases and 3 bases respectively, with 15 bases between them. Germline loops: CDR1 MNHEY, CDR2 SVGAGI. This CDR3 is CASRSNHRDYEQYF. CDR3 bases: TGTGCCAGCAGGTCAAATCACAGGGACTACGAGCAGTACTTC.

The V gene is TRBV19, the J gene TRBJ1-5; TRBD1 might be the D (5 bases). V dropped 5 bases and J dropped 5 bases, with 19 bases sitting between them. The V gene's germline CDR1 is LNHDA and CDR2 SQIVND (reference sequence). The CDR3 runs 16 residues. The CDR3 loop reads CASSPVGRRGYQPQHF. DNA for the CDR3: TGTGCCAGTAGTCCGGTGGGGCGACGAGGTTATCAGCCCCAGCATTTT.

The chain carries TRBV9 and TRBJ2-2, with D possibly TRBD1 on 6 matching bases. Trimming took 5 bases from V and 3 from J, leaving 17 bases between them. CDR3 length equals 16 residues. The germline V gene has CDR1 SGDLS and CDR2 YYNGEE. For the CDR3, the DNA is TGTGCCAGCAGGGCACAGGGCCGCGGTGACACCGGGGAGCTGTTTTTT. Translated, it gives CASRAQGRGDTGELFF.

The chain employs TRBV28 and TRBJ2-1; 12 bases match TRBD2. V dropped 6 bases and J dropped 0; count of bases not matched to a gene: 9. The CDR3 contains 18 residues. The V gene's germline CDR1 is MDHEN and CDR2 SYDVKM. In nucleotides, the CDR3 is TGTGCCAGCAGAACCTCCTTGACTAGCGGGGGCTCCTACAATGAGCAGTTCTTC. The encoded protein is CASRTSLTSGGSYNEQFF.

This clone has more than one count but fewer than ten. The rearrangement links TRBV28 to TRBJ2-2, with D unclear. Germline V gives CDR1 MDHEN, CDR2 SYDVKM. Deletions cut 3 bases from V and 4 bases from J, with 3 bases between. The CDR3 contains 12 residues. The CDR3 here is CASSFTTGELFF. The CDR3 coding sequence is TGTGCCAGCAGTTTTACCACCGGGGAGCTGTTTTTT.

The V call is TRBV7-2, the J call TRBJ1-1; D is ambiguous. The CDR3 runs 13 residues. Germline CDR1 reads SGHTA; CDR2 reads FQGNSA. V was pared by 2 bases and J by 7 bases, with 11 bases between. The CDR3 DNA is TGTGCCAGCAGCTTATTCCCGGGCTATGAAGCTTTCTTT. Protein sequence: CASSLFPGYEAFF.

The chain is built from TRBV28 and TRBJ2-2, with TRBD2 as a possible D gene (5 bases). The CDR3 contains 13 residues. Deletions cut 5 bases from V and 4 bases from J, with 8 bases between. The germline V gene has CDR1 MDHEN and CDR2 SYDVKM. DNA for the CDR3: TGTGCCAGCAGTGAAGGAGGCACCGGGGAGCTGTTTTTT. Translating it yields CASSEGGTGELFF.

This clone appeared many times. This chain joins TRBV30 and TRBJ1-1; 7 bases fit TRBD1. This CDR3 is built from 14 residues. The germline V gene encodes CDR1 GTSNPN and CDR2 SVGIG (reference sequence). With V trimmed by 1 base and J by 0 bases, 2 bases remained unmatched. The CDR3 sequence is CAWSGGGMNTEAFF. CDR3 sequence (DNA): TGTGCCTGGAGTGGAGGGGGCATGAACACTGAAGCTTTCTTT.

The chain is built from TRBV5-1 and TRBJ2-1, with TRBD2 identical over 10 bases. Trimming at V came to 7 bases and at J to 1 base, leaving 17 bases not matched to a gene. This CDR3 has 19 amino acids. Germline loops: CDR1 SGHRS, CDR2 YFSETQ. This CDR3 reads CASRRGPPTSGLSYNEQFF. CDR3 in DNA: TGCGCCAGCCGCCGGGGGCCCCCGACTAGCGGGTTATCCTACAATGAGCAGTTCTTC. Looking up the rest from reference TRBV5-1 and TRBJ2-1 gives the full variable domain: KAGVTQTPRYLIKTRGQQVTLSCSPISGHRSVSWYQQTPGQGLQFLFEYFSETQRNKGNFPGRFSGRQFSNSRSEMNVSTLELGDSALYLCASRRGPPTSGLSYNEQFFGPGTRLTVL.

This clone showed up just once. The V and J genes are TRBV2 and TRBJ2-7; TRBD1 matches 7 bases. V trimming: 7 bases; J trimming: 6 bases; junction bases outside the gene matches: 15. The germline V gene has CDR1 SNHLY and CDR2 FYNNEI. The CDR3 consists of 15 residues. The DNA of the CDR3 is TGTGCCAGCAATGGACAGGTATTCGCCTCAGGCGAGCAGTACTTC. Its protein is CASNGQVFASGEQYF.

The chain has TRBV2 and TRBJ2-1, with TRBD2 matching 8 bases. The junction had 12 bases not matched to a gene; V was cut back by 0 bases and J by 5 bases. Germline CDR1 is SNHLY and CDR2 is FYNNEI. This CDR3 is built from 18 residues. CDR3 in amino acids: CASSEALIGTRRDNEQFF. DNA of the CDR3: TGTGCCAGCAGTGAAGCGCTAATAGGGACTAGAAGAGACAATGAGCAGTTCTTC. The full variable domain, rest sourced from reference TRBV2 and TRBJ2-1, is EPEVTQTPSHQVTQMGQEVILRCVPISNHLYFYWYRQILGQKVEFLVSFYNNEISEKSEIFDDQFSVERPDGSNFTLKIRSTKLEDSAMYFCASSEALIGTRRDNEQFFGPGTRLTVL.

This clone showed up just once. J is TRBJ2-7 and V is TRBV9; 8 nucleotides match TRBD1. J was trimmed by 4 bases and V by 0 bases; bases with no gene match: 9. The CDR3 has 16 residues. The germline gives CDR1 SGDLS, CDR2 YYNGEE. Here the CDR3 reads CASSVGTGRVDYEQYF. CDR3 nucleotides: TGTGCCAGCAGCGTAGGGACAGGGCGGGTTGATTACGAGCAGTACTTC. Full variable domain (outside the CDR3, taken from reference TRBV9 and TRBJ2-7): DSGVTQTPKHLITATGQRVTLRCSPRSGDLSVYWYQQSLDQGLQFLIQYYNGEERAKGNILERFSAQQFPDLHSELNLSSLELGDSALYFCASSVGTGRVDYEQYFGPGTRLTVT.

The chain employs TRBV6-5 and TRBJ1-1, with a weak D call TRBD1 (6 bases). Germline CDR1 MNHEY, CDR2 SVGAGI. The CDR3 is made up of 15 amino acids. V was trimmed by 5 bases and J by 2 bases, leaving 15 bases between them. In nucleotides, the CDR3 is TGTGCCAGCAGTATTCTCCCGGGACACAACACTGAAGCTTTCTTT. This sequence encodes CASSILPGHNTEAFF.

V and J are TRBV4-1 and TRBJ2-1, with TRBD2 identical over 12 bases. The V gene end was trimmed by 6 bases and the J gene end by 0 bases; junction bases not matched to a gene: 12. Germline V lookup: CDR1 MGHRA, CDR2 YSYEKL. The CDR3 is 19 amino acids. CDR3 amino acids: CASSHIGLAGTSSYNEQFF. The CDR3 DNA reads TGCGCCAGCAGTCACATAGGACTAGCGGGAACGAGCTCCTACAATGAGCAGTTCTTC.

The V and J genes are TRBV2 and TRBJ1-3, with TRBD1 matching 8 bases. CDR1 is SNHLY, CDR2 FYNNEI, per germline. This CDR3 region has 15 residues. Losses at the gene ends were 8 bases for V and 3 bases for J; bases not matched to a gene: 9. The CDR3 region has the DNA TGTGCCAGCCGGTACACAGGGGGAGGTGGAAACACCATATATTTT. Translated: CASRYTGGGGNTIYF.

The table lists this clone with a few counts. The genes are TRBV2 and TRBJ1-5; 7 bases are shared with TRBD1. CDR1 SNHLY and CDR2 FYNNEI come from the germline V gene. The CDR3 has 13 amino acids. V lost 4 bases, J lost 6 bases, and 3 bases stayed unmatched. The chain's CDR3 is CASSGTGAQPQHF. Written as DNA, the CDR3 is TGTGCCAGCAGTGGAACAGGGGCTCAGCCCCAGCATTTT.

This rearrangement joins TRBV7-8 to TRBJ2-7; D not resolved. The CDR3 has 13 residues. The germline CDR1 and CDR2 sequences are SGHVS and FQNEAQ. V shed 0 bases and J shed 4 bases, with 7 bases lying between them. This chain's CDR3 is CASSLAAHYEQYF. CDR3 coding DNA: TGTGCCAGCAGCTTAGCGGCGCATTACGAGCAGTACTTC.

CDR3 DNA sequence: TGTGCCAGCCGCCAAGGGGCGGGAACCTCCTACGAGCAGTACTTC. It yields the protein CASRQGAGTSYEQYF. The chain recombines TRBV2 with TRBJ2-7; maybe TRBD2 (6 bases). Germline V CDR1 and CDR2: SNHLY, FYNNEI. Trimming took 8 bases from V and 0 from J, leaving 17 bases between them. This CDR3 is 15 amino acids long.

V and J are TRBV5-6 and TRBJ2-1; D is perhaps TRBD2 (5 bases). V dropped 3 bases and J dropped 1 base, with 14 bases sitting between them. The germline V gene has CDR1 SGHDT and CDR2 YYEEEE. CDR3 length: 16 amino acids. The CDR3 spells CASSWAGLRSYNEQFF. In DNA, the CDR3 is TGTGCCAGCAGCTGGGCTGGACTTAGATCCTACAATGAGCAGTTCTTC.

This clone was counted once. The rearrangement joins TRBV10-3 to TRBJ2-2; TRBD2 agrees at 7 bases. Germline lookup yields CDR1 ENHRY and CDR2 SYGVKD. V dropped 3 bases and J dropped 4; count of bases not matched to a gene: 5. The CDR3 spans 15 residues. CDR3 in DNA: TGTGCCATCAGTGACGGCGGGAGAGTCACCGGGGAGCTGTTTTTT. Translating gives CAISDGGRVTGELFF.

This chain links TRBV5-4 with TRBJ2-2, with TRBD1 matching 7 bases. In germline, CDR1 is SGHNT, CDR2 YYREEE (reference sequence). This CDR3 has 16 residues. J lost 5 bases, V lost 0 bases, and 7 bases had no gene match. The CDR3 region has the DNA TGTGCCAGCAGCTTGGTCCCAGGGGGTGGTACCGGGGAGCTGTTTTTT. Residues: CASSLVPGGGTGELFF.

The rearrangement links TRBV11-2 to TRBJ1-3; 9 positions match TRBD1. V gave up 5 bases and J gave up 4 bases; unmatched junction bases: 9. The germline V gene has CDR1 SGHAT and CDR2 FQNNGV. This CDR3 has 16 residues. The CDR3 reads CASSQGPGQGGNTIYF. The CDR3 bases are TGTGCCAGCAGCCAGGGCCCCGGACAGGGGGGAAACACCATATATTTT. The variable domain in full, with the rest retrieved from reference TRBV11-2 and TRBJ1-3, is EAGVAQSPRYKIIEKRQSVAFWCNPISGHATLYWYQQILGQGPKLLIQFQNNGVVDDSQLPKDRFSAERLKGVDSTLKIQPAKLEDSAVYLCASSQGPGQGGNTIYFGEGSWLTVV.

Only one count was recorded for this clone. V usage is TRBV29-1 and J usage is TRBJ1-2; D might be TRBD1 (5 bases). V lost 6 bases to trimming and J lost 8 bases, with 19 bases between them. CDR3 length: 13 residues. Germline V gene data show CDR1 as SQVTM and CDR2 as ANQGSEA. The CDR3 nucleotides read TGCAGCGTGGACACGGGCCTCGGAGGCGGCTACACCTTC. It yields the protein CSVDTGLGGGYTF.